The 24 T cell receptor beta chains presented below share a single source sample, sequenced in a study of T cells in Graves' hyperthyroidism and ophthalmopathy. TCR beta CDR3 sequences were amplified from RNA transcripts. The primer set for the first-round RT-PCR of the TCR CDR3 was HTBI. TCRdb reprocessed the multiplex PCR reads with MiXCR, giving one entry per CDR3 protein. The table records about 330,000 distinct CDR3 sequences, roughly 15% of them present only once. Sequences were obtained from blood. Receptor source: a woman between 40 and 50 years old with Graves' ophthalmopathy.

The table lists this clonotype with many counts. This sequence joins TRBV20-1 and TRBJ2-1, with 12 bases that match TRBD2. J lost 8 bases, V lost 3 bases, and 11 bases had no gene match. Per germline, CDR1 DFQATT and CDR2 SNEGSKA (reference sequence). The CDR3 has 16 residues. CDR3 sequence: CSARADLAGGIDEQFF. CDR3 in DNA: TGCAGTGCTAGGGCCGATCTAGCGGGAGGGATCGATGAGCAGTTCTTC.

This clonotype was picked up many times. The J gene is TRBJ1-1, the V gene TRBV14; 7 bases align to TRBD1. Germline CDR1 and CDR2: SGHDN and FVKESK. The CDR3 loop spans 15 amino acids. The ends lost 5 bases at V and 0 bases at J; junction bases unmatched: 6. The CDR3 DNA follows: TGTGCCAGCAGCAACCTACAGGGGATGAACACTGAAGCTTTCTTT. Protein: CASSNLQGMNTEAFF.

The chain couples TRBV12-3 or TRBV12-4 to TRBJ1-1, with D perhaps matching TRBD1 (5 bases). The CDR3 length is 15 residues. Trimming shortened V by 0 bases and J by 3 bases, and 11 bases separated the two germline ends. The CDR3 sequence: CASSLAQGGYTEAFF. The CDR3 bases are TGTGCCAGCAGTTTAGCCCAGGGTGGGTACACTGAAGCTTTCTTT.

This clonotype was seen repeatedly, ten times or more. The chain carries TRBV7-9 and TRBJ1-6; D possibly corresponds to TRBD1 (6 bases). Germline CDR1 is SEHNR and CDR2 is FQNEAQ (reference sequence). The CDR3 totals 15 residues. V gave up 3 bases and J gave up 7 bases, with 13 bases separating them. The CDR3 sequence is CASSFPQGPNSPLHF. The CDR3 region has the DNA TGTGCCAGCAGCTTCCCGCAGGGGCCGAATTCACCCCTCCACTTT.

This clonotype showed up just a few times. The rearrangement joins TRBV20-1 to TRBJ2-1, with D perhaps matching TRBD2 (7 bases). The CDR3 contains 15 residues. The germline gives CDR1 DFQATT, CDR2 SNEGSKA (reference sequence). Trimming took off 0 bases at V and 6 bases at J, with 15 bases between the two ends. CDR3 sequence reads: CSARDGGPGTNEQFF. Written as DNA, the CDR3 is TGCAGTGCTAGAGACGGGGGGCCAGGGACCAATGAGCAGTTCTTC.

The chain is built from TRBV4-2 and TRBJ1-1; D possibly corresponds to TRBD1 (6 bases). Looked up from germline, CDR1 is LGHNA and CDR2 is YNFKEQ. The CDR3 is 12 amino acids. Trimming cost V 2 bases and J 7 bases, with 8 bases left between them. The CDR3 bases are TGTGCCAGCAGCCAAAACAGGGTTGAAGCTTTCTTT. The encoded protein is CASSQNRVEAFF.

This clonotype came up a few times. This chain joins TRBV9 and TRBJ1-2, with 7 positions matching TRBD1. V shed 3 bases and J 2 bases; nucleotides not matched to a gene: 7. CDR1 and CDR2 from the germline V gene are SGDLS and YYNGEE. The CDR3 is made up of 15 amino acids. Here the CDR3 reads CASSAFTQGNYGYTF. The CDR3 DNA reads TGTGCCAGCAGCGCCTTCACACAGGGGAACTATGGCTACACCTTC.

This clonotype has a count of ten or more. V is TRBV7-2 and J is TRBJ2-5; D is uncertain. The CDR3 is 15 residues long. From germline, CDR1 is SGHTA and CDR2 FQGNSA. The V gene lost 7 bases and the J gene lost 5 bases, with 20 bases spanning the gap. The CDR3 nucleotides read TGTGCCAGCAAAACCCAGGCCGCTTCACAGGAGACCCAGTACTTC. The encoded protein is CASKTQAASQETQYF.

This clonotype was observed a few times. Here the CDR3 reads CATSPKRQNTGELFF. The CDR3, as DNA: TGTGCCACCTCCCCCAAAAGACAGAACACCGGGGAGCTGTTTTTT. The chain links TRBV15 to TRBJ2-2; D not certain. This CDR3 contains 15 residues. V was cut by 8 bases and J by 1 base, with 14 bases left in between. CDR1 is LNHNV, CDR2 YYDKDF, per germline (reference sequence).

Many counts were recorded for this clonotype. The CDR3 spells CASSWLGTGEADTQYF. Here the CDR3 DNA reads TGTGCCAGCAGTTGGCTAGGGACAGGGGAGGCAGATACGCAGTATTTT. The chain combines TRBV6-1 with TRBJ2-3; 10 bases align to TRBD1. The V gene's germline CDR1 is MNHNS and CDR2 SASEGT. CDR3 length: 16 amino acids. V shed 5 bases and J 4 bases; nucleotides not matched to a gene: 9.

This clonotype has just a few counts. The chain couples TRBV6-2 or TRBV6-3 to TRBJ2-7; possibly TRBD1 or TRBD2 for D (5 bases each). In germline, CDR1 is MNHEY, CDR2 SVGEGT. The ends were cut back, 5 bases at V and 4 bases at J, with 15 bases in the middle. The CDR3 length is 14 residues. CDR3 residues: CASSNGDGKYEQYF. The CDR3 nucleotides read TGTGCCAGCAGTAACGGGGACGGAAAATACGAGCAGTACTTC.

In this sample, this clonotype turned up many times. The V and J genes are TRBV7-2 and TRBJ2-7; possibly TRBD1 or TRBD2 for D (5 bases each). The germline V and J ends were trimmed by 5 bases and 2 bases, with 16 bases remaining between them. The CDR3 loop spans 15 amino acids. CDR1 is SGHTA and CDR2 is FQGNSA in the germline V gene. The CDR3 is CASSLPRGVAYEQYF. In DNA form, the CDR3 reads TGTGCCAGCAGCCTCCCCAGAGGGGTGGCCTACGAGCAGTACTTC.

This chain connects TRBV6-1 to TRBJ2-7; 7 bases match TRBD1. The CDR3 extends over 14 amino acids. The germline CDR1 and CDR2 sequences are MNHNS and SASEGT. Trimming took 6 bases from V and 4 from J; bases not matched to a gene: 9. CDR3 loop: CASSRTGQTYEQYV. CDR3 in DNA: TGTGCCAGCAGCCGGACAGGACAAACTTACGAGCAGTACGTC.

A few counts support this clonotype. The J gene is TRBJ2-7, the V gene TRBV19; no firm D call. V was cut by 2 bases and J by 4 bases, with 9 bases left in between. CDR1 is LNHDA, CDR2 SQIVND, per germline (reference sequence). The CDR3 totals 13 residues. The CDR3 spells CASSIFPFYEQYF. The CDR3 coding sequence is TGTGCCAGTAGTATATTCCCCTTTTACGAGCAGTACTTC.

This clonotype was seen many times. The V call is TRBV28, the J call TRBJ2-7, with TRBD1 as a possible D gene (6 bases). Trimming left V 5 bases short and J 6 bases short, with 8 bases between. This CDR3 is built from 11 residues. Germline CDR1 reads MDHEN; CDR2 reads SYDVKM. The CDR3 loop reads CASSTGPEQYF. CDR3 in DNA: TGTGCCAGCAGTACAGGGCCCGAGCAGTACTTC.

This clonotype was counted many times. V gene TRBV28 combines with J gene TRBJ1-2; no firm D call. Trimming removed 7 bases from V and 4 bases from J, with 10 bases in between. CDR1 MDHEN and CDR2 SYDVKM come from the germline V gene. CDR3 length: 12 residues. CDR3 loop: CASIGGGYGYTF. The CDR3 coding sequence is TGTGCCAGCATCGGTGGCGGCTATGGCTACACCTTC.

This clonotype has ten or more counts. The chain uses TRBV2 and TRBJ1-2; D might be TRBD1 (6 bases). V lost 5 bases to trimming and J lost 0 bases, with 10 bases between them. The V gene's germline CDR1 is SNHLY and CDR2 FYNNEI. The CDR3 contains 14 residues. This CDR3 reads CASSQGYANYGYTF. The DNA of the CDR3 is TGTGCCAGCAGTCAGGGGTACGCTAACTATGGCTACACCTTC.

Details on this clonotype: A much larger clone lies a single base off, so this may be a read error. V usage is TRBV2 and J usage is TRBJ2-1, with TRBD2 identical over 10 bases. The V gene end was trimmed by 3 bases and the J gene end by 12 bases; junction bases not matched to a gene: 8. Germline loops: CDR1 SNHLY, CDR2 FYNNEI. The CDR3 runs to 14 residues. CDR3 loop: CASSDRLAGVGQFF. The CDR3 nucleotides read TGTGCCAGCAGTGACCGCCTAGCGGGAGTTGGGCAGTTCTTC.

The sample holds a few counts of this clonotype. The gene calls are TRBV11-2 and TRBJ1-3; perhaps TRBD1 as D (5 bases). Germline V lookup: CDR1 SGHAT, CDR2 FQNNGV. V was trimmed by 5 bases and J by 3 bases, leaving 11 bases between them. The CDR3 has 14 residues. DNA for the CDR3: TGTGCCAGCAGCCCCTCAGGGTTTGGAAACACCATATATTTT. Protein: CASSPSGFGNTIYF.

This chain connects TRBV20-1 to TRBJ1-5, with 10 bases lining up with TRBD1. Germline assignment: CDR1 DFQATT and CDR2 SNEGSKA (reference sequence). The CDR3 runs 17 residues. Losses at the gene ends were 4 bases for V and 6 bases for J; bases not matched to a gene: 15. The CDR3 DNA sequence: TGCAGTGCTACCACAACCCTCGGGACAGGGGTTTTTCAGCCCCAGCATTTT. Translating it yields CSATTTLGTGVFQPQHF.

The CDR3 DNA reads as TGTGCCAGCTCACCAAACAGGGCCGAGGTCTTCTCACCCCTCCACTTT. Translation: CASSPNRAEVFSPLHF. This chain connects TRBV18 to TRBJ1-6; possible D gene TRBD1, 6 bases. CDR1 is KGHSH, CDR2 LQKENI, per germline. The CDR3 has 16 amino acids. V was cut by 2 bases and J by 10 bases, with 18 bases left in between.

To note about this clonotype: Being one base from a much bigger clone, this may be a read error. This chain uses TRBV6-5 with TRBJ1-1; no definite D call. The CDR3 contains 12 residues. Germline V gene sequence: CDR1 MNHEY, CDR2 SVGAGI. In DNA form, the CDR3 reads TGTACCAGCAGTTACCCCCCAGCTGAAGCTTTCTTT. It codes for CTSSYPPAEAFF.

This clonotype was seen at least ten times. This rearrangement joins TRBV10-3 to TRBJ2-1; the D is unclear. This CDR3 comprises 14 residues. Germline V gene lookup returns CDR1 ENHRY and CDR2 SYGVKD. V was shortened by 0 bases and J by 5 bases, with 8 bases between the two germline ends. The CDR3 bases are TGTGCCATCAGTGAGTCGTATAGGGACAATGAGCAGTTCTTC. This encodes CAISESYRDNEQFF.

This clonotype was counted ten times or more. The rearrangement joins TRBV27 to TRBJ2-7; D is unclear. Trimming shortened V by 2 bases and J by 2 bases, and 13 bases separated the two germline ends. CDR3 size: 15 residues. Looked up from germline, CDR1 is MNHEY and CDR2 is SMNVEV (reference sequence). The CDR3 bases are TGTGCCAGCAGTTTAAGGGCAGAAAGCACCTACGAGCAGTACTTC. Protein product: CASSLRAESTYEQYF.